A single sample gave rise to the 27 T cell receptor beta chains below, sequenced in a study of T cell responses to AZD1222 COVID-19 vaccine (dated by TCRdb to the early 2020s). The time point label here, explained by the study, means: about 28 days (+/-7) after the second vaccine dose. The library was generated by the immunoSEQ multiplex PCR assay. The clones in this table, taken by TCRdb from immuneACCESS, are in-frame only. Not every clone is retained; where verified, under half of the shortfall comes from an unresolved V gene, and the cause of the rest is unknown. The sample table holds more than 80,000 clones, of which 75% to 95% were seen once. Jointly, the top ten make up around 30% of the sample. This specimen was peripheral blood, taken 28 days after the second AZD1222 dose. These receptors came from an adult who received the AZD1222 COVID-19 vaccine.

CDR3 region: CSVVTRAKETQYF. DNA of the CDR3: TGCAGCGTTGTGACGAGGGCCAAGGAGACCCAGTACTTC. The chain joins TRBV29-1 to TRBJ2-5, with D possibly matching TRBD2 (5 bases). V was pared by 4 bases and J by 5 bases, with 14 bases between. This CDR3 region has 13 residues. The V gene's germline CDR1 is SQVTM and CDR2 ANQGSEA.

The rearrangement joins TRBV19 to TRBJ2-2; tentatively, D is TRBD2 (5 bases). CDR1 is LNHDA and CDR2 is SQIVND in the germline V gene (reference sequence). The CDR3 loop spans 15 amino acids. Trimming stripped 5 bases from V and 7 bases from J, with 17 bases between. CDR3 sequence: CASSATGYGDGELFF. The CDR3 DNA sequence: TGTGCCAGTAGTGCTACTGGGTACGGGGACGGGGAGCTGTTTTTT.

The J gene is TRBJ1-4, the V gene TRBV5-4; 8 nucleotides line up with TRBD1. The length of the CDR3 is 14 residues. V gave up 5 bases and J gave up 7 bases; unmatched junction bases: 7. Germline lookup yields CDR1 SGHNT and CDR2 YYREEE (reference sequence). CDR3 bases: TGTGCCAGCAGTTTTACAGGGGGGGTTGAAAAACTGTTTTTT. Its translation: CASSFTGGVEKLFF.

The chain is built from TRBV7-9 and TRBJ2-5; the D gene is possibly TRBD2 (5 bases). The CDR3 sequence is 14 residues long. V lost 0 bases, J lost 4 bases, and 9 bases lay in between. The V gene's germline CDR1 is SEHNR and CDR2 FQNEAQ (reference sequence). The chain's CDR3 is CASSLAGVSETQYF. CDR3 nucleotide sequence: TGTGCCAGCAGCTTAGCGGGAGTATCAGAGACCCAGTACTTC. Using reference TRBV7-9 and TRBJ2-5 for the parts outside the CDR3, the full variable domain is DTGVSQNPRHKITKRGQNVTFRCDPISEHNRLYWYRQTLGQGPEFLTYFQNEAQLEKSRLLSDRFSAERPKGSFSTLEIQRTEQGDSAMYLCASSLAGVSETQYFGPGTRLLVL.

This sequence joins TRBV7-9 and TRBJ2-1, with D uncertain. This CDR3 has 10 amino acids. Looked up from germline, CDR1 is SEHNR and CDR2 is FQNEAQ (reference sequence). Deletions cut 5 bases from V and 8 bases from J, with 4 bases between. This CDR3 reads CASSLYEQFF. The CDR3 DNA reads TGTGCCAGCAGCCTGTATGAGCAGTTCTTC.

The chain uses TRBV3-1 (or the pseudogene TRBV3-2) and TRBJ2-7, with a weak D call TRBD1 (6 bases). The CDR3 runs to 14 residues. Germline CDR1 LGHDT, CDR2 YNNKEL (reference sequence). V was shortened by 3 bases and J by 0 bases, with 9 bases between the two germline ends. The CDR3 spells CASSHDRFSYEQYF. The DNA of the CDR3 is TGTGCCAGCAGCCACGACAGGTTCTCCTACGAGCAGTACTTC.

In the case of this clone: In the same sample, other DNA sequences code for this CDR3. J is TRBJ2-6 and V is TRBV5-4, with D possibly TRBD1 on 6 matching bases. In germline, CDR1 is SGHNT, CDR2 YYREEE (reference sequence). The CDR3 has 18 residues. Trimming removed 4 bases from V and 1 base from J, with 18 bases in between. CDR3 sequence reads: CASSLRQARRSGANVLTF. CDR3 in DNA: TGTGCCAGCAGCCTAAGACAGGCCCGACGATCTGGGGCCAACGTCCTGACTTTC.

This rearrangement joins TRBV7-9 to TRBJ2-1; 8 bases fit TRBD1. Trimming at V came to 5 bases and at J to 9 bases, leaving 9 bases not matched to a gene. From germline, CDR1 is SEHNR and CDR2 FQNEAQ (reference sequence). The CDR3 spans 14 residues. CDR3 in DNA: TGTGCCAGCAGCCCAGGACAGGGAGAGGGTGAGCAGTTCTTC. Residues: CASSPGQGEGEQFF.

The chain carries TRBV19 and TRBJ1-1, with 7 bases identical to TRBD1. V was pared by 5 bases and J by 2 bases, with 2 bases of the junction left unmatched. The CDR3 runs to 13 residues. Germline-derived CDR1 and CDR2 are LNHDA and SQIVND (reference sequence). As DNA, the CDR3 is TGTGCCAGTAGTTGGGACAGAAACACTGAAGCTTTCTTT. As protein: CASSWDRNTEAFF. Full variable domain (outside the CDR3, taken from reference TRBV19 and TRBJ1-1): DGGITQSPKYLFRKEGQNVTLSCEQNLNHDAMYWYRQDPGQGLRLIYYSQIVNDFQKGDIAEGYSVSREKKESFPLTVTSAQKNPTAFYLCASSWDRNTEAFFGQGTRLTVV.

V and J are TRBV2 and TRBJ2-7; D is possibly TRBD1 or TRBD2 (6 bases each). The germline gives CDR1 SNHLY, CDR2 FYNNEI. Trimming shortened V by 4 bases and J by 6 bases, and 25 bases separated the two germline ends. There are 17 residues in the CDR3. CDR3 DNA sequence: TGTGCCAGCAGTGTTGGGGACATCCGGAGGGGGTTCGCCGAGCAGTACTTC. This gives the protein CASSVGDIRRGFAEQYF.

This clone was recorded only once. This rearrangement joins TRBV10-2 to TRBJ1-5; a possible D gene is TRBD1 (6 bases). Trimming stripped 6 bases from V and 1 base from J, with 16 bases between. CDR1 is WSHSY, CDR2 SAAADI, per germline. This CDR3 spans 16 amino acids. CDR3 residues: CASRETGPGSNQPQHF. The DNA for the CDR3 is TGCGCCAGCAGAGAAACAGGGCCGGGGAGCAATCAGCCCCAGCATTTT.

The V call is TRBV28, the J call TRBJ2-1, with 7 positions matching TRBD1. CDR1 is MDHEN, CDR2 SYDVKM, per germline. The CDR3 runs 14 residues. J was trimmed by 2 bases and V by 10 bases; bases with no gene match: 8. This CDR3 is CATRLQGAYNEQFF. CDR3 nucleotide sequence: TGTGCCACCCGACTCCAGGGGGCCTACAATGAGCAGTTCTTC.

The chain joins TRBV7-9 to TRBJ1-5; the D is unclear. CDR1 is SEHNR and CDR2 is FQNEAQ in the germline V gene (reference sequence). With 1 base removed from V and 3 bases from J, the gap between germline ends came to 1 base. The CDR3 spans 12 residues. The DNA of the CDR3 is TGTGCCAGCAGCTTAGACAATCAGCCCCAGCATTTT. It is translated as CASSLDNQPQHF.

This clone came up a few times. J is TRBJ1-5 and V is TRBV6-1, with 8 nucleotides matching TRBD1. Unmatched junction bases numbered 7, after V lost 3 bases and J lost 3 bases. The CDR3 is made up of 16 amino acids. CDR1 and CDR2 (germline): MNHNS, SASEGT. The CDR3 spells CASSDGGQGFNQPQHF. The CDR3 DNA reads TGTGCCAGCAGTGACGGCGGACAGGGTTTCAATCAGCCCCAGCATTTT.

The chain employs TRBV7-3 and TRBJ1-2; 7 bases map to TRBD1. Trimming removed 4 bases from V and 8 bases from J; junction bases left unmatched: 10. CDR3 length: 14 residues. The germline V gene has CDR1 SGHTA and CDR2 FQGTGA. The DNA for the CDR3 is TGTGCCAGCAGCTCCGGGAGGGGGACAGACGGCTACACCTTC. It translates to CASSSGRGTDGYTF.

The V and J genes are TRBV29-1 and TRBJ1-3, with D hard to call. The CDR3 consists of 13 residues. CDR1 and CDR2 from the germline V gene are SQVTM and ANQGSEA. Deletions cut 2 bases from V and 2 bases from J, with 7 bases between. CDR3 nucleotide sequence: TGCAGCGTTGAATTGAGCACTGGAAACACCATATATTTT. This gives the protein CSVELSTGNTIYF.

The V gene is TRBV19, the J gene TRBJ2-7; D may be TRBD1 (5 bases). Per germline, CDR1 LNHDA and CDR2 SQIVND (reference sequence). Trimming took 3 bases from V and 3 from J, leaving 12 bases between them. The CDR3 has 14 residues. CDR3 nucleotides: TGTGCCAGTAGTATCGCGGCGCAGGGCTACGAGCAGTACTTC. Its translation: CASSIAAQGYEQYF.

This clone was counted between two and nine times. This rearrangement joins TRBV6-4 to TRBJ2-1, with TRBD2 identical over 9 bases. Germline V gives CDR1 MRHNA, CDR2 SNTAGT. CDR3 size: 15 residues. After removal of 4 bases from V and 8 bases from J, the junction contained 9 bases not matched to a gene. CDR3 amino acids: CASSVQASGNDEQFF. CDR3 bases: TGTGCCAGCAGTGTGCAAGCTAGCGGGAACGATGAGCAGTTCTTC.

This chain connects TRBV18 to TRBJ2-7; 9 nucleotides line up with TRBD1. V gave up 3 bases and J gave up 7 bases; unmatched junction bases: 4. CDR3 length: 13 amino acids. CDR1 and CDR2 (germline): KGHSH, LQKENI. The CDR3 nucleotides are TGTGCCAGCTCACCGGGACAGGGTGAAGAGCAGTACTTC. This translates into CASSPGQGEEQYF.

The V and J genes are TRBV3-1 (or the pseudogene TRBV3-2) and TRBJ1-4; TRBD1 aligns across 9 bases. The V gene's germline CDR1 is LGHDT and CDR2 YNNKEL (reference sequence). Trimming at V came to 0 bases and at J to 8 bases, leaving 16 bases not matched to a gene. This CDR3 contains 19 residues. This CDR3 reads CASSQDGRGQGGFSEKLFF. In nucleotides, the CDR3 is TGTGCCAGCAGCCAAGATGGGAGGGGACAGGGAGGGTTTTCGGAAAAACTGTTTTTT.

J is TRBJ1-5 and V is TRBV6-1; unclear D gene. The CDR3 consists of 16 residues. The germline V gene encodes CDR1 MNHNS and CDR2 SASEGT. Trimming left V 2 bases short and J 0 bases short, with 11 bases between. In DNA, the CDR3 is TGTGCCAGCAGTGAACAGGCCGGGCATAGCAATCAGCCCCAGCATTTT. It translates to CASSEQAGHSNQPQHF.

The rearrangement joins TRBV9 to TRBJ2-1, with D perhaps matching TRBD1 or TRBD2 (5 bases each). V was trimmed by 4 bases and J by 4 bases, leaving 9 bases between them. Germline-derived CDR1 and CDR2 are SGDLS and YYNGEE. This CDR3 has 13 residues. In DNA, the CDR3 is TGTGCCAGCAGCCGGGGCAGTTACAATGAGCAGTTCTTC. Its translation is CASSRGSYNEQFF.

CDR3 DNA sequence: TGTGCCAGCAGTCGCGAACCGGGACGGTTCCTCTTCGACACCGGGGAGCTGTTTTTT. It encodes CASSREPGRFLFDTGELFF. This chain connects TRBV7-9 to TRBJ2-2; possibly TRBD1 or TRBD2 for D (5 bases each). CDR3 length: 19 amino acids. V dropped 6 bases and J dropped 3 bases, with 26 bases sitting between them. Germline V gives CDR1 SEHNR, CDR2 FQNEAQ (reference sequence). Together with reference TRBV7-9 and TRBJ2-2, the CDR3 gives the full variable domain: DTGVSQNPRHKITKRGQNVTFRCDPISEHNRLYWYRQTLGQGPEFLTYFQNEAQLEKSRLLSDRFSAERPKGSFSTLEIQRTEQGDSAMYLCASSREPGRFLFDTGELFFGEGSRLTVL.

The chain couples TRBV7-9 to TRBJ1-1; D uncertain. V was trimmed by 5 bases and J by 6 bases, leaving 16 bases between them. The CDR3 runs to 14 residues. Germline V gene sequence: CDR1 SEHNR, CDR2 FQNEAQ (reference sequence). CDR3 residues: CASSLGPLDPEAFF. Written as DNA, the CDR3 is TGTGCCAGCAGCCTGGGCCCTCTGGACCCTGAAGCTTTCTTT.

The CDR3 loop is CASSLKGLESPLHF. The CDR3 DNA reads TGCGCCAGCAGCTTGAAGGGATTGGAGTCACCCCTCCACTTT. This chain connects TRBV5-1 to TRBJ1-6; no reliable D call. The CDR3 extends over 14 amino acids. CDR1 and CDR2 from the germline V gene are SGHRS and YFSETQ. V was cut by 1 base and J by 10 bases, with 12 bases left in between.

This clone was picked up one time. This rearrangement joins TRBV28 to TRBJ2-1; TRBD2 might be the D (7 bases). Trimming removed 2 bases at V and 6 bases at J, with 14 bases between. Germline loops: CDR1 MDHEN, CDR2 SYDVKM. The CDR3 sequence is 15 residues long. As DNA, the CDR3 is TGTGCCAGCAGTTTAGCGGGGGCGGTGGGCAATGAGCAGTTCTTC. The encoded protein is CASSLAGAVGNEQFF. The entire variable domain, with the rest obtained from reference TRBV28 and TRBJ2-1, is as follows: DVKVTQSSRYLVKRTGEKVFLECVQDMDHENMFWYRQDPGLGLRLIYFSYDVKMKEKGDIPEGYSVSREKKERFSLILESASTNQTSMYLCASSLAGAVGNEQFFGPGTRLTVL.

The chain joins TRBV2 to TRBJ2-7, with TRBD1 identical over 10 bases. CDR3 length: 14 residues. The germline CDR1 and CDR2 sequences are SNHLY and FYNNEI. V lost 4 bases and J lost 4; bases outside the gene matches: 4. The CDR3 sequence: CASSATGGRYEQYF. The CDR3 DNA is TGTGCCAGCAGTGCGACAGGGGGCAGGTACGAGCAGTACTTC.